What follows is one TCR beta chain and its context. The germline V and J ends were trimmed by 11 bases and 2 bases, with 22 bases remaining between them. The germline gives CDR1 WNHNN, CDR2 SYGVQD (reference sequence). This CDR3 region has 15 residues. How the authors handled the data: Estimated nucleated cell counts came from reference gene primer amplification. Sequencing used immunoSEQ multiplex PCR; TCRdb keeps in-frame clones, though not all of them. D and trimming were read from the DNA, whereas the V and J calls and clone size are those reported in that table. The data contain roughly 180,000 clones, approximately 86% of them singletons. This sample is part of a study of blood T cell repertoires in COVID-19. As for the study in general: Researchers got acute and convalescent COVID-19 samples from the United States, Italy and Spain. From T cells, B-cell-depleted T cells, or PBMCs came the material, which was cDNA or gDNA.

The J gene is TRBJ2-7, the V gene TRBV10-1; D is ambiguous. Input material: peripheral blood. This TCR was recovered from a man in his 60s who had recovered from COVID-19. CDR3 bases: TGCGCCGGTCTAAGGCGGCGTTTACCGGCCTACGAGCAGTACTTC. Its protein product is CAGLRRRLPAYEQYF.